The present TCR beta chain was sequenced within a study of CD8+ T cells in alopecia areata. Following RNA extraction, reverse transcription yielded cDNA that acted as the sequencing template. Some clones are missing from TCRdb's copy, which holds only in-frame ones; the method was immunoSEQ multiplex PCR. The sample contains some 130,000 clones, roughly 62% of which appear only once. Findings of the study overall: Scalp sample data also include resident alphabeta T cells from normal skin.

Only a few counts were recorded for this clone. The antigen remains unidentified. V lost 0 bases, J lost 4 bases, and 7 bases lay in between. The CDR3 contains 14 residues. Germline V lookup: CDR1 LGHNA, CDR2 YSLEER. Sequencing was performed on CD4+ T cells sorted from blood, taken at week 0. The receptor comes from a human donor with alopecia areata. The gene calls are TRBV4-3 and TRBJ2-1, with D uncertain. CDR3 in amino acids: CASSQDIGYNEQFF. CDR3 nucleotide sequence: TGCGCCAGCAGCCAAGATATCGGATACAATGAGCAGTTCTTC.